This T cell receptor (beta chain) was captured by sequencing in a study of cytomegalovirus exposure and HLA in healthy donors. CDR3 size: 15 residues. V shed 3 bases and J 3 bases; nucleotides not matched to a gene: 4. Germline V gene data show CDR1 as MNHNY and CDR2 as SVGAGI (reference sequence). The PCR made use of 60 Vbeta and 13 Jbeta primers. The repertoire was sequenced with immunoSEQ multiplex PCR; TCRdb's copy has only in-frame clones and lacks some. The sample has roughly 120,000 clones; 60% to 85% are singletons. The receptor was derived from a woman aged 30 to 39 in good health and CMV-seropositive. Sequencing used PBMCs. This sequence joins TRBV6-6 and TRBJ2-7; 11 nucleotides align to TRBD1. The CDR3 bases are TGTGCCAGCAGTTATAGGGACAGGGGGATCTACGAGCAGTACTTC. Translation gives CASSYRDRGIYEQYF.